The T cell receptor beta chain described here comes from a study of cytomegalovirus exposure and HLA in healthy donors. Across the whole study: In a previous analysis, approximately 110 million unique TCR beta sequences were found from some 200 million T cells.

V was pared by 5 bases and J by 4 bases, with 13 bases of the junction left unmatched. The CDR3 covers 17 residues. CDR1 and CDR2 from the germline V gene are MNHEY and SMNVEV (reference sequence). Findings and limits, study-wide: Data from an earlier analysis indicated that most TCR beta V segments were productive either about 87% or about 30% of the time. Several of the most significant clusters appeared linked to common viral pathogens, based on a later analysis. In presence/absence analyses, roughly uniform sequencing depth across donors was assumed.

PCR was performed using 60 Vbeta and 13 Jbeta primers. Assay used: immunoSEQ multiplex PCR; TCRdb lists only in-frame clones, some missing. The sample includes 100,000 to 150,000 clones, 10% of them seen just once. Only a few counts were recorded for this clone. What it binds is not known. The receptor's source is a woman under 30 in good health and CMV-seropositive. Specimen: PBMCs. The chain combines TRBV27 with TRBJ2-7; 11 bases are shared with TRBD2. DNA for the CDR3: TGTGCCAGCAGTCCGGTGGTCGTAGCGGGAGGGCTTTACGAGCAGTACTTC. Translation: CASSPVVVAGGLYEQYF.